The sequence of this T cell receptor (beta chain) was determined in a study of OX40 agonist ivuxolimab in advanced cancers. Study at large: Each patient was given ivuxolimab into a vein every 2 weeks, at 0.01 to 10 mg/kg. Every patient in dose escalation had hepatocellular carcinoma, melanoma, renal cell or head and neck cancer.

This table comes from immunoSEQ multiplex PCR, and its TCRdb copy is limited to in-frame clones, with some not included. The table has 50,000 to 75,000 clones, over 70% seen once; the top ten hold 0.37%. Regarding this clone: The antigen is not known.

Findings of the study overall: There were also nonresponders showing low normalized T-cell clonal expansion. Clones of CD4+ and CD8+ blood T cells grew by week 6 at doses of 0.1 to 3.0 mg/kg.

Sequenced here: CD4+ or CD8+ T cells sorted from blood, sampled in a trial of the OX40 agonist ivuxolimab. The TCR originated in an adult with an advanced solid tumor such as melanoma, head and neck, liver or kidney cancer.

In DNA form, the CDR3 reads TGTGCCAGCAGCTATTCCGGTAGCAATCAGCCCCAGCATTTT. It is translated as CASSYSGSNQPQHF. The rearrangement joins TRBV7-9 to TRBJ1-5; D not resolved. Trimming removed 4 bases from V and 0 bases from J, with 7 bases in between. This CDR3 has 14 amino acids. The germline CDR1 and CDR2 sequences are SEHNR and FQNEAQ (reference sequence).